This entry lists 13 T cell receptor beta chains sequenced from one sample in a study of blood T cells in healthy people across ages. A J-beta primer mix and a sample-barcoded 5' primer were used in a second PCR of roughly 7 to 12 cycles. TCRdb used MiXCR to reprocess the 5' RACE reads, holding one entry per CDR3 protein. The data contain under 750,000 distinct CDR3 sequences, less than 60% of them seen just once; the ten biggest clones take up 20% to 25%. Sequencing was carried out using blood. The source is a man older than 75 in good health.

The gene calls are TRBV7-8 and TRBJ2-1; 7 bases are shared with TRBD2. CDR1 is SGHVS and CDR2 is FQNEAQ in the germline V gene. The length of the CDR3 is 17 residues. With V trimmed by 3 bases and J by 4 bases, 12 bases remained unmatched. CDR3 coding DNA: TGTGCCAGCAGCTTGGGACGAGCGGGGTCTCTATACAATGAGCAGTTCTTC. Protein product: CASSLGRAGSLYNEQFF.

The chain combines TRBV5-1 with TRBJ2-1; 12 bases match TRBD2. CDR1 is SGHRS and CDR2 is YFSETQ in the germline V gene. This CDR3 comprises 16 residues. The ends lost 2 bases at V and 9 bases at J; junction bases unmatched: 9. The CDR3 DNA sequence: TGCGCCAGCAGCTTCGGACTAGCGGGAACCAACACTGAGCAGTTCTTC. This codes for CASSFGLAGTNTEQFF. Looking up the rest from reference TRBV5-1 and TRBJ2-1 gives the full variable domain: KAGVTQTPRYLIKTRGQQVTLSCSPISGHRSVSWYQQTPGQGLQFLFEYFSETQRNKGNFPGRFSGRQFSNSRSEMNVSTLELGDSALYLCASSFGLAGTNTEQFFGPGTRLTVL.

The genes are TRBV4-3 and TRBJ2-5, with D possibly being TRBD1 or TRBD2 (6 bases each). This CDR3 has 17 amino acids. Germline V CDR1 and CDR2: LGHNA, YSLEER. Trimming removed 0 bases at V and 2 bases at J, with 16 bases between. CDR3 in amino acids: CASSQDRGVGVQETQYF. The CDR3 coding sequence is TGCGCCAGCAGCCAAGATAGGGGGGTCGGGGTACAAGAGACCCAGTACTTC.

V gene TRBV29-1 combines with J gene TRBJ2-3; D unresolved. The V gene's germline CDR1 is SQVTM and CDR2 ANQGSEA. The length of the CDR3 is 13 residues. Trimming shortened V by 2 bases and J by 2 bases, and 8 bases separated the two germline ends. The CDR3 region is CSVESAFTDTQYF. For the CDR3, the DNA is TGCAGCGTTGAATCGGCCTTCACAGATACGCAGTATTTT.

The DNA for the CDR3 is TGCAGTGCTAGAGAGGGGACTAGCAGGTTTGCGCAGTTCTTC. It codes for CSAREGTSRFAQFF. The rearrangement links TRBV20-1 to TRBJ2-1, with 9 positions matching TRBD2. The CDR3 covers 14 residues. Trimming at V came to 0 bases and at J to 12 bases, leaving 9 bases not matched to a gene. Looked up from germline, CDR1 is DFQATT and CDR2 is SNEGSKA (reference sequence).

This clonotype came up a few times. J is TRBJ2-1 and V is TRBV29-1; the D is unclear. Trimming pared 4 bases from V and 9 bases from J, leaving 7 bases between. Germline V gene lookup returns CDR1 SQVTM and CDR2 ANQGSEA. The CDR3 is made up of 10 amino acids. As DNA, the CDR3 is TGCAGCGTTGGTGTGGTTGAGCAGTTCTTC. This codes for CSVGVVEQFF.

The chain combines TRBV12-3 or TRBV12-4 with TRBJ2-3; D is unresolved. CDR3 length: 15 residues. Trimming took off 6 bases at V and 3 bases at J, with 16 bases between the two ends. The CDR3 nucleotides read TGTGCCAGCAGCGTAGACACCGGTAGGACAGATACGCAGTATTTT. Amino acids: CASSVDTGRTDTQYF.

This clonotype was found many times. The chain couples TRBV6-6 to TRBJ2-3, with D perhaps being TRBD1 or TRBD2 (5 bases each). The CDR3 length is 15 residues. Germline CDR1 reads MNHNY; CDR2 reads SVGAGI (reference sequence). The V end lost 0 bases, the J end lost 4 bases, and 11 bases lay between the germline ends. CDR3 sequence reads: CASSYSGRVADTQYF. The CDR3 nucleotides are TGTGCCAGCAGTTACTCGGGACGCGTTGCAGATACGCAGTATTTT.

This clonotype was seen more than once but under ten times. V usage is TRBV4-2 and J usage is TRBJ2-1; 12 bases align to TRBD2. Germline lookup yields CDR1 LGHNA and CDR2 YNFKEQ. Trimming cost V 2 bases and J 4 bases; bases outside gene matches: 3. The CDR3 spans 16 residues. This chain's CDR3 is CASSQPSGRAYNEQFF. DNA for the CDR3: TGTGCCAGCAGCCAACCTAGCGGGAGGGCTTACAATGAGCAGTTCTTC.

The count of this clonotype is one. The chain links TRBV5-1 to TRBJ1-1; no clear D. Trimming stripped 8 bases from V and 2 bases from J, with 10 bases between. The CDR3 extends over 12 amino acids. Germline-derived CDR1 and CDR2 are SGHRS and YFSETQ. This chain's CDR3 is CASLGSNTEAFF. Written as DNA, the CDR3 is TGCGCCAGTCTAGGGAGTAACACTGAAGCTTTCTTT.

This sequence joins TRBV29-1 and TRBJ1-5, with a weak D call TRBD1 (5 bases). Germline CDR1 is SQVTM and CDR2 is ANQGSEA. CDR3 length: 12 residues. The V end lost 4 bases, the J end lost 3 bases, and 7 bases lay between the germline ends. CDR3 sequence (DNA): TGCAGCGTTGGACAGTCCAATCAGCCCCAGCATTTT. Its protein product is CSVGQSNQPQHF. The complete variable domain, with remaining parts taken from reference TRBV29-1 and TRBJ1-5, reads SAVISQKPSRDICQRGTSLTIQCQVDSQVTMMFWYRQQPGQSLTLIATANQGSEATYESGFVIDKFPISRPNLTFSTLTVSNMSPEDSSIYLCSVGQSNQPQHFGDGTRLSIL.

About this clonotype: The conserved phenylalanine or tryptophan normally closing the CDR3 is absent here, so this likely arose from a read error. It is unclear where the CDR3 begins or ends on the DNA, so no DNA is shown, and the CDR3 is as TCRdb lists it. The chain carries TRBV7-6 and TRBJ2-1; the table calls TRBD2, which could not be checked here. Germline CDR1 SGHVS, CDR2 FNYEAQ. Counting both end residues, the CDR3 totals 15 amino acids. Here the CDR3 reads CASSLAASRQNEQFI.

The chain joins TRBV11-2 to TRBJ1-1, with TRBD1 matching 9 bases. V gave up 5 bases and J gave up 1 base; unmatched junction bases: 8. This CDR3 is built from 16 residues. Germline CDR1 SGHAT, CDR2 FQNNGV. As DNA, the CDR3 is TGTGCCAGCAGCCCCTTACAGGGGGCTAGGAACACTGAAGCTTTCTTT. Translating it yields CASSPLQGARNTEAFF.